This T cell receptor beta chain was recorded in a study of T-cell reconstitution after alpha-beta-depleted transplantation in children. Library preparation (for TCRbeta) was performed with unique molecular identifiers. TCRdb recomputed calls from the PCR reads with MiXCR, one row per CDR3 protein. The table has 90,000 to 100,000 distinct CDR3 sequences, over 9% seen once. The germline V gene has CDR1 SGHRS and CDR2 YFSETQ. The CDR3 covers 14 residues. The V end lost 2 bases, the J end lost 0 bases, and 6 bases lay between the germline ends. The sample holds many counts of this clonotype. The specimen comprised PBMCs from the stem cell graft donor, sampled from the stem cell graft. V gene TRBV5-1 combines with J gene TRBJ1-5; D ambiguous. This sequence was found in a human donor who donated a stem cell graft to a child with inherited bone marrow failure. CDR3 nucleotides: TGCGCCAGCAGCTTCGTGAGTAGCAATCAGCCCCAGCATTTT. It is translated as CASSFVSSNQPQHF.